The 3 T cell receptor beta chains reported below all come from one sample, sequenced in a study of blood T cell repertoires in COVID-19. Assay used: immunoSEQ multiplex PCR; TCRdb lists only in-frame clones, some missing. This table has approximately 200,000 clones, 94% appearing once. Sequenced input: peripheral blood. These TCRs come from a man aged 30 to 39 with COVID-19, enrolled during active disease.

This chain connects TRBV7-2 to TRBJ2-1; 11 nucleotides align to TRBD2. The V and J ends lost 2 bases and 0 bases, in that order; junction bases with no gene match: 9. This CDR3 has 19 residues. Germline CDR1 reads SGHTA; CDR2 reads FQGNSA. CDR3 loop: CASSLLLAGGYSSYNEQFF. The CDR3 region has the DNA TGTGCCAGCAGCTTATTGCTAGCGGGGGGCTACAGCTCCTACAATGAGCAGTTCTTC.

The genes are TRBV3-1 (or the pseudogene TRBV3-2) and TRBJ1-2; D may be TRBD1 (5 bases). This CDR3 has 14 residues. Germline CDR1 LGHDT, CDR2 YNNKEL (reference sequence). With 0 bases removed from V and 6 bases from J, the gap between germline ends came to 11 bases. The CDR3 is CASSQEWGRNGYTF. CDR3 nucleotides: TGTGCCAGCAGCCAAGAATGGGGGAGGAATGGCTACACCTTC.

This chain joins TRBV18 and TRBJ1-1; possibly TRBD1 for D (5 bases). CDR1 KGHSH and CDR2 LQKENI come from the germline V gene. The CDR3 has 13 residues. V was clipped by 6 bases and J by 6 bases, with 14 bases between them. DNA for the CDR3: TGTGCCAGCTCGCCGGGGGGGAGTGCTGAAGCTTTCTTT. It codes for CASSPGGSAEAFF.